The next 24 T cell receptor beta chains were all read from a single sample in a study of human T cells and chemical hapten exposure. A single record per CDR3 protein comes from TCRdb applying MiXCR to the RACE reads. The data contain fewer than 500,000 distinct CDR3 sequences, 4% to 5.5% of them singletons. The time point here: patch test 1, 2 weeks after DPC sensitization. Treatment of the sample: therapeutic diphenylcyclopropenone sensitization with weekly scalp DPC. The source material was whole blood, sampled in connection with sensitization to the hapten diphenylcyclopropenone (DPC). These receptors all come from a woman aged 45-59 years with alopecia areata. Some clones in this sample may be carry-over from other donors' samples.

The sample holds a few counts of this clonotype. The V call is TRBV28, the J call TRBJ2-3; the D gene is possibly TRBD2 (5 bases). The CDR3 has 14 amino acids. V was pared by 5 bases and J by 9 bases, with 18 bases between. Germline V gene data show CDR1 as MDHEN and CDR2 as SYDVKM. CDR3 coding DNA: TGTGCCAGCAGTCCCGGGGTATCCGATGGGACGCAGTATTTT. It is translated as CASSPGVSDGTQYF.

In its sample, this clonotype was seen a few times. V and J are TRBV7-2 and TRBJ1-6, with unresolved D. The CDR3 spans 16 residues. V was pared by 1 base and J by 0 bases, with 7 bases between. Germline assignment: CDR1 SGHTA and CDR2 FQGNSA. CDR3 in amino acids: CASSLDKSSYNSPLHF. The CDR3 DNA sequence: TGTGCCAGCAGCTTAGACAAGAGCTCCTATAATTCACCCCTCCACTTT.

The chain employs TRBV9 and TRBJ2-1, with 11 positions matching TRBD2. V was clipped by 0 bases and J by 8 bases; unmatched bases: 7. The CDR3 is 16 residues long. Germline-derived CDR1 and CDR2 are SGDLS and YYNGEE. The DNA for the CDR3 is TGTGCCAGCAGCGTAGGGGCTAGCGGGAGGTCCGATGAGCAGTTCTTC. It yields the protein CASSVGASGRSDEQFF.

For the CDR3, the DNA is TGCAGCGTTGTGACTAGCGGGTTCAAAAACATTCAGTACTTC. Its protein product is CSVVTSGFKNIQYF. This sequence joins TRBV29-1 and TRBJ2-4, with 10 nucleotides matching TRBD2. CDR3 length equals 14 residues. The junction had 3 bases not matched to a gene; V was cut back by 4 bases and J by 3 bases. Per germline, CDR1 SQVTM and CDR2 ANQGSEA.

The V gene is TRBV4-3, the J gene TRBJ2-3; D may correspond to TRBD1 or TRBD2 (5 bases each). Trimming pared 4 bases from V and 11 bases from J, leaving 16 bases between. Per germline, CDR1 LGHNA and CDR2 YSLEER. The CDR3 loop spans 13 amino acids. DNA of the CDR3: TGCGCCAGCAGCCCTCCCGGGGCAGCCTGGCAGTATTTT. Protein: CASSPPGAAWQYF.

This clonotype was counted ten times or more. The chain joins TRBV5-1 to TRBJ2-2; 10 positions match TRBD2. CDR3 size: 15 residues. J was trimmed by 4 bases and V by 4 bases; bases with no gene match: 4. Germline V gives CDR1 SGHRS, CDR2 YFSETQ. The CDR3 DNA sequence: TGCGCCAGCAGCCCTAGACTAGCGGGCACCGGGGAGCTGTTTTTT. The encoded protein is CASSPRLAGTGELFF.

The chain combines TRBV25-1 with TRBJ2-5; 7 nucleotides align to TRBD1. Germline values: CDR1 MGHDK, CDR2 SYGVNS. V lost 3 bases to trimming and J lost 7 bases; unmatched junction nucleotides: 8. The CDR3 extends over 14 amino acids. The CDR3 DNA follows: TGTGCCAGCAGTGAGACAGGGATTTTTGGGACCCAGTACTTC. Its protein is CASSETGIFGTQYF.

This clonotype was seen ten or more times. The chain carries TRBV10-2 and TRBJ1-6; D may be TRBD1 (6 bases). The CDR3 length is 17 residues. Per the germline V gene, CDR1 is WSHSY and CDR2 is SAAADI. V was cut by 0 bases and J by 9 bases, with 18 bases left in between. CDR3 DNA: TGCGCCAGCAGTGAGTCGAATCTCGGGGGGCGAGGTTCACCCCTCCACTTT. The encoded protein is CASSESNLGGRGSPLHF.

This clonotype was observed a handful of times. The CDR3 protein is CSARGRGLFFETQYF. CDR3 bases: TGCAGTGCTAGAGGCAGGGGGCTTTTCTTTGAGACCCAGTACTTC. This chain joins TRBV20-1 and TRBJ2-5, with 8 bases fitting TRBD1. From germline, CDR1 is DFQATT and CDR2 SNEGSKA (reference sequence). V was clipped by 1 base and J by 5 bases; unmatched bases: 9. CDR3 length: 15 residues.

This clonotype occurred a few times. The chain is built from TRBV7-2 and TRBJ2-3, with TRBD1 matching 9 bases. From germline, CDR1 is SGHTA and CDR2 FQGNSA. J gave up 4 bases and V 3 bases, and 5 bases lay outside the gene matches. The CDR3 is made up of 15 amino acids. The CDR3 DNA follows: TGTGCCAGCAGCTTCCGGGACAGGGTCCCAGATACGCAGTATTTT. It encodes CASSFRDRVPDTQYF.

The sample holds a few counts of this clonotype. The chain uses TRBV12-3 or TRBV12-4 and TRBJ1-1; D remains ambiguous. This CDR3 is built from 15 residues. The ends were cut back, 7 bases at V and 4 bases at J, with 19 bases in the middle. The CDR3 spells CASKRLWEEITEAFF. The CDR3 bases are TGTGCCAGCAAAAGGTTATGGGAAGAAATCACTGAAGCTTTCTTT.

Regarding this clonotype: A much larger clone sits a single nucleotide away, making a read error possible. This chain links TRBV6-5 with TRBJ1-1; D possibly corresponds to TRBD1 (6 bases). The CDR3 spans 13 residues. The V end was cut by 6 bases, the J end by 3 bases, with 11 bases between. Looked up from germline, CDR1 is MNHEY and CDR2 is SVGAGI. The DNA of the CDR3 is TGTGCCAGCAGCCCAAGGACAGACACTGAAGCTTTCTTT. It codes for CASSPRTDTEAFF.

CDR3 bases: TGTGCCATCAGTCGAGGACAGGACACTGAAGCTTTCTTT. Translation gives CAISRGQDTEAFF. This chain connects TRBV10-3 to TRBJ1-1, with TRBD1 identical over 7 bases. Germline lookup yields CDR1 ENHRY and CDR2 SYGVKD. The CDR3 has 13 amino acids. Trimming at V came to 5 bases and at J to 3 bases, leaving 3 bases not matched to a gene.

This clonotype was seen more than once but under ten times. This sequence joins TRBV18 and TRBJ2-1; no firm D call. Trimming took off 3 bases at V and 7 bases at J, with 10 bases between the two ends. The CDR3 sequence is 13 residues long. Per the germline V gene, CDR1 is KGHSH and CDR2 is LQKENI. CDR3: CASSPPGSNEQFF. The CDR3 DNA is TGTGCCAGCTCACCGCCTGGCTCGAATGAGCAGTTCTTC.

This clonotype was seen many times. The chain joins TRBV7-2 to TRBJ2-1, with D tentatively TRBD2 (6 bases). Germline assignment: CDR1 SGHTA and CDR2 FQGNSA. The CDR3 has 18 residues. Deletions cut 2 bases from V and 10 bases from J, with 27 bases between. CDR3 sequence (DNA): TGTGCCAGCAGCTTAATAGCATCTATGAGGAGGCGGGGTAAGGAGCAGTTCTTC. Amino acids: CASSLIASMRRRGKEQFF. The full variable domain, in which reference TRBV7-2 and TRBJ2-1 provide the parts outside the CDR3, is GAGVSQSPSNKVTEKGKDVELRCDPISGHTALYWYRQSLGQGLEFLIYFQGNSAPDKSGLPSDRFSAERTGGSVSTLTIQRTQQEDSAVYLCASSLIASMRRRGKEQFFGPGTRLTVL.

The chain carries TRBV6-2 or TRBV6-3 and TRBJ1-2, with D possibly matching TRBD1 (5 bases). CDR3 length equals 16 residues. The V gene's germline CDR1 is MNHEY and CDR2 SVGEGT. Trimming stripped 2 bases from V and 0 bases from J, with 13 bases between. The CDR3 DNA is TGTGCCAGCAGTTACCGGCGGACATCCTCTAACTATGGCTACACCTTC. Translating it yields CASSYRRTSSNYGYTF.

This clonotype was seen at least ten times. This chain joins TRBV12-5 and TRBJ2-3; TRBD2 agrees at 7 bases. J gave up 4 bases and V 0 bases, and 7 bases lay outside the gene matches. This CDR3 is 16 amino acids long. CDR1 and CDR2 (germline): LGHNT, FRNRAP. CDR3 in amino acids: CASGLVRSGVADTQYF. The DNA of the CDR3 is TGTGCTAGTGGTTTGGTACGGAGCGGGGTAGCAGATACGCAGTATTTT. The whole variable domain, filled in from reference TRBV12-5 and TRBJ2-3, reads DARVTQTPRHKVTEMGQEVTMRCQPILGHNTVFWYRQTMMQGLELLAYFRNRAPLDDSGMPKDRFSAEMPDATLATLKIQPSEPRDSAVYFCASGLVRSGVADTQYFGPGTRLTVL.

Ten or more counts support this clonotype. The chain uses TRBV27 and TRBJ1-5, with 8 positions matching TRBD1. Trimming took 0 bases from V and 8 from J; bases not matched to a gene: 6. Germline V gives CDR1 MNHEY, CDR2 SMNVEV (reference sequence). The CDR3 has 15 residues. CDR3 residues: CASSLSSGGFEPQHF. Written as DNA, the CDR3 is TGTGCCAGCAGTTTATCGTCAGGGGGCTTTGAGCCCCAGCATTTT.

The chain is built from TRBV6-5 and TRBJ2-4, with D possibly being TRBD1 (6 bases). The CDR3 totals 11 residues. Looked up from germline, CDR1 is MNHEY and CDR2 is SVGAGI. Trimming took 6 bases from V and 11 from J, leaving 11 bases between them. CDR3 loop: CASSRKGVQYF. The CDR3 DNA reads TGTGCCAGCAGCCGTAAGGGGGTTCAGTACTTC.

CDR3 protein: CASSAVPTNEKLFF. CDR3 nucleotide sequence: TGTGCCAGCAGCGCGGTTCCGACTAATGAAAAACTGTTTTTT. This chain connects TRBV14 to TRBJ1-4; no clear D. The CDR3 is 14 amino acids. Germline V gene lookup returns CDR1 SGHDN and CDR2 FVKESK. Trimming took off 5 bases at V and 2 bases at J, with 9 bases between the two ends.

The chain has TRBV4-2 and TRBJ2-1; D call uncertain. The germline V gene encodes CDR1 LGHNA and CDR2 YNFKEQ. V was shortened by 0 bases and J by 8 bases, with 2 bases between the two germline ends. The CDR3 is made up of 11 amino acids. CDR3 residues: CASSQEYEQFF. The CDR3 DNA is TGTGCCAGCAGCCAAGAATATGAGCAGTTCTTC.

This clonotype was counted at least ten times. The chain links TRBV10-3 to TRBJ1-5, with 10 positions matching TRBD1. Looked up from germline, CDR1 is ENHRY and CDR2 is SYGVKD. The CDR3 has 14 residues. After removal of 6 bases from V and 2 bases from J, the junction contained 1 base not matched to a gene. The CDR3 region is CAISGQGGNQPQHF. The CDR3 bases are TGTGCCATCAGCGGACAGGGGGGCAATCAGCCCCAGCATTTT.

This clonotype appeared many times. The chain combines TRBV24-1 with TRBJ2-1; TRBD2 agrees at 7 bases. The CDR3 totals 13 residues. Per germline, CDR1 KGHDR and CDR2 SFDVKD. Losses at the gene ends were 8 bases for V and 7 bases for J; bases not matched to a gene: 7. CDR3 coding DNA: TGTGCCACCAACGCGGGGGTAAGGAATGAGCAGTTCTTC. Encoded protein: CATNAGVRNEQFF.

This clonotype appeared many times. This chain joins TRBV12-3 or TRBV12-4 and TRBJ2-5; D remains unclear. Trimming took 5 bases from V and 6 from J, leaving 13 bases between them. The CDR3 spans 13 residues. The CDR3 DNA reads TGTGCCAGCAGTCCCTCGGGTCAGAAGACCCAGTACTTC. Translated: CASSPSGQKTQYF.